This T cell receptor (beta chain) was identified during a study of blood T cells in healthy people across ages. Study-level points and caveats: The diversity estimates, figures obtained from one million T cells, were considered underestimates.

The total RNA that was extracted per sample amounted to at least 5.5 micrograms. The V gene lost 3 bases and the J gene lost 6 bases, with 6 bases spanning the gap. The CDR3 has 12 amino acids. Germline V CDR1 and CDR2: SGHTA, FQGNSA. For the second PCR, which ran for 7 to 11 cycles, a sample-barcoded 5' primer and a J-beta primer mix were used. TCRdb called the 5' RACE reads again in MiXCR, with one record for every CDR3 protein. Of roughly 1.9 million distinct CDR3 sequences listed, about two fifths were seen once; the top ten hold 20% to 25%. As concerns this clonotype: Its antigen remains unknown.

The genes are TRBV7-2 and TRBJ1-5; D remains unclear. The sequencing input was blood. The sequence was obtained from a human donor in good health. CDR3 in amino acids: CASSFEFQPQHF. The CDR3 DNA reads as TGTGCCAGCAGCTTCGAGTTTCAGCCCCAGCATTTT.